The 24 T cell receptor beta chains given below trace back to one sample, sequenced in a study of molecular identifiers for immune sequencing clone quantification. TCRdb reprocessed the PCR reads with MiXCR, giving one entry per CDR3 protein. The repertoire holds approximately 40,000 distinct CDR3 sequences, with roughly 18% as singletons. The sequenced sample was naive CD8+ T cells from blood, with Jurkat cell RNA spiked in. The subset here: FACS-sorted CD8+CD4-CCR7+CD45RA+ naive T cells. These receptor sequences come from a human donor in good health. Some libraries in this study had Jurkat cell RNA spiked in.

Turning to this clonotype: One base away lies a much larger clone, so this may be a sequencing read error. This chain uses TRBV27 with TRBJ2-1; TRBD2 matches 7 bases. Germline V gene data show CDR1 as MNHEY and CDR2 as SMNVEV (reference sequence). J gave up 4 bases and V 6 bases, and 6 bases lay outside the gene matches. The CDR3 extends over 14 amino acids. In DNA form, the CDR3 reads TGTGCCAGCAGGATGGGGGGGGGGTACAATGAGCAGTTCTTC. Translation gives CASRMGGGYNEQFF.

Many counts were recorded for this clonotype. The chain joins TRBV5-5 to TRBJ2-7; D perhaps matches TRBD2 (5 bases). Germline CDR1 SGHKS, CDR2 YYEKEE (reference sequence). The CDR3 runs 12 residues. Trimming removed 6 bases at V and 2 bases at J, with 9 bases between. The CDR3 loop reads CASTGLTYEQYF. CDR3 DNA sequence: TGTGCCAGCACTGGACTTACCTACGAGCAGTACTTC.

This clonotype has ten or more counts. The chain joins TRBV2 to TRBJ2-7, with unresolved D. There are 13 residues in the CDR3. Germline CDR1 is SNHLY and CDR2 is FYNNEI. Trimming took off 3 bases at V and 0 bases at J, with 6 bases between the two ends. Here the CDR3 DNA reads TGTGCCAGCAGTGAGGGCGTCTCCTACGAGCAGTACTTC. It yields the protein CASSEGVSYEQYF. Full variable domain (missing parts from reference TRBV2 and TRBJ2-7): EPEVTQTPSHQVTQMGQEVILRCVPISNHLYFYWYRQILGQKVEFLVSFYNNEISEKSEIFDDQFSVERPDGSNFTLKIRSTKLEDSAMYFCASSEGVSYEQYFGPGTRLTVT.

This clonotype was recorded many times. This chain links TRBV4-1 with TRBJ1-2; maybe TRBD1 (6 bases). V dropped 2 bases and J dropped 8 bases, with 15 bases sitting between them. This CDR3 is built from 14 residues. Germline V gene sequence: CDR1 MGHRA, CDR2 YSYEKL. CDR3 in amino acids: CASSQSRGNRGYTF. CDR3 coding DNA: TGCGCCAGCAGCCAATCCAGGGGCAACAGGGGCTACACCTTC.

Worth noting for this clonotype: A much larger clone is a single base away; this may be a read error. The chain uses TRBV5-1 and TRBJ2-7; 10 bases are shared with TRBD1. This CDR3 region has 15 residues. Germline lookup yields CDR1 SGHRS and CDR2 YFSETQ. The CDR3 DNA is TGCGCCAGCAGCCTCTGGGACAGGGGAGTCCACGAGCAGCACTTC. Protein: CASSLWDRGVHEQHF. The whole variable domain, remainder taken from reference TRBV5-1 and TRBJ2-7, is KAGVTQTPRYLIKTRGQQVTLSCSPISGHRSVSWYQQTPGQGLQFLFEYFSETQRNKGNFPGRFSGRQFSNSRSEMNVSTLELGDSALYLCASSLWDRGVHEQHFGPGTRLTVT.

The chain couples TRBV19 to TRBJ2-1; no reliable D call. Between the trimmed V and J ends, which lost 5 bases and 6 bases, there was a span of 8 bases. Germline V gives CDR1 LNHDA, CDR2 SQIVND (reference sequence). There are 12 residues in the CDR3. CDR3 sequence (DNA): TGTGCCAGTAGTTTACGGTTCAATGAGCAGTTCTTC. The encoded protein is CASSLRFNEQFF.

This clonotype was counted at least ten times. The chain combines TRBV4-3 with TRBJ2-7; D remains ambiguous. The CDR3 loop spans 15 amino acids. Trimming removed 0 bases from V and 2 bases from J, with 11 bases in between. Germline V lookup: CDR1 LGHNA, CDR2 YSLEER. The CDR3 DNA reads as TGCGCCAGCAGCCAAGACGCGCACAGAACCTACGAGCAGTACTTC. Protein product: CASSQDAHRTYEQYF.

Remarks on this clonotype: A much bigger clone sits one base away, suggesting this may be a read error. The chain combines TRBV28 with TRBJ2-5; D is possibly TRBD2 (5 bases). Germline CDR1 MDHEN, CDR2 SYDVKM. The CDR3 has 14 residues. V lost 6 bases to trimming and J lost 0 bases, with 11 bases between them. The CDR3 coding sequence is TGTGCCAGCAGGAGCCTCGGGGACCAAGAGACCCAGTACTTC. Amino acid sequence: CASRSLGDQETQYF.

This clonotype was seen at least ten times. This rearrangement joins TRBV7-8 to TRBJ2-5; TRBD1 matches 9 bases. Germline CDR1 and CDR2: SGHVS and FQNEAQ. This CDR3 has 14 amino acids. J was trimmed by 5 bases and V by 3 bases; bases with no gene match: 4. The CDR3 is CASSFTGGAETQYF. CDR3 bases: TGTGCCAGCAGCTTCACAGGGGGCGCGGAGACCCAGTACTTC.

This clonotype has a count of ten or more. CDR3 in DNA: TGTGCCAGCAGCGGTCCTCTGAGCGGGACCCTAACAGATACGCAGTATTTT. Its protein is CASSGPLSGTLTDTQYF. The chain has TRBV6-5 and TRBJ2-3; 7 bases agree with TRBD2. The CDR3 has 17 amino acids. Germline V lookup: CDR1 MNHEY, CDR2 SVGAGI. Germline trimming cut 6 bases from V and 3 bases from J; bases unmatched to any gene: 15.

Comments on this clonotype: This may arise from a read error, as a much more abundant clone is one base away. The V and J genes are TRBV29-1 and TRBJ2-7, with D possibly being TRBD2 (6 bases). V lost 7 bases and J lost 4, with 17 bases in between. The CDR3 runs to 13 residues. Germline-derived CDR1 and CDR2 are SQVTM and ANQGSEA. The CDR3 DNA sequence: TGCAGCGCAACAGGAAATCGGGGGTACGAGCAGTACTTC. Translation: CSATGNRGYEQYF.

A remark on this clonotype: Possible read error: a much larger clone is one base away. The rearrangement links TRBV4-2 to TRBJ2-7; either TRBD1 or TRBD2 may supply D (5 bases each). The V gene's germline CDR1 is LGHNA and CDR2 YNFKEQ. Trimming cost V 1 base and J 6 bases, with 13 bases left between them. CDR3 length: 14 residues. The DNA of the CDR3 is TGTGCCAGCAGCCAAGTGGGGGTTGGCTGCGAGCAGTACTTC. Its protein product is CASSQVGVGCEQYF.

This clonotype was picked up a small number of times. J is TRBJ1-1 and V is TRBV28, with a weak D call TRBD1 (6 bases). Looked up from germline, CDR1 is MDHEN and CDR2 is SYDVKM. This CDR3 has 13 residues. Trimming pared 3 bases from V and 5 bases from J, leaving 10 bases between. The CDR3 protein is CASSLGGRTEAFF. Written as DNA, the CDR3 is TGTGCCAGCAGTTTGGGGGGCCGGACTGAAGCTTTCTTT.

This clonotype was found many times. The rearrangement joins TRBV4-1 to TRBJ2-1; 8 bases are a match to TRBD2. CDR1 is MGHRA, CDR2 YSYEKL, per germline. The length of the CDR3 is 15 residues. V trimming: 5 bases; J trimming: 0 bases; junction bases outside the gene matches: 3. The CDR3 nucleotides are TGCGCCAGCAGCTTAGCGGGGAGCTCCTACAATGAGCAGTTCTTC. Amino acid sequence: CASSLAGSSYNEQFF.

This clonotype showed up just a few times. The chain joins TRBV6-5 to TRBJ2-5, with 10 bases aligning to TRBD2. CDR1 is MNHEY, CDR2 SVGAGI, per germline. This CDR3 has 19 amino acids. V shed 5 bases and J 3 bases; nucleotides not matched to a gene: 18. The CDR3 is CASSPRWASGSFLEETQYF. The DNA for the CDR3 is TGTGCCAGCAGTCCCCGCTGGGCTAGCGGGAGTTTTTTGGAAGAGACCCAGTACTTC.

This clonotype has at least ten counts. The DNA for the CDR3 is TGCGCCAGCAGCTTGTTTCCCGGGACAGCGCACTTACCCACTGAAGCTTTCTTT. It translates to CASSLFPGTAHLPTEAFF. V usage is TRBV5-1 and J usage is TRBJ1-1, with 7 bases identical to TRBD1. The J segment lost 4 bases and the V segment lost 1 base, leaving 16 bases of the junction unmatched. The CDR3 consists of 18 residues. CDR1 is SGHRS and CDR2 is YFSETQ in the germline V gene.

This clonotype occurred many times. This chain joins TRBV6-5 and TRBJ2-7; 12 positions match TRBD2. V lost 10 bases to trimming and J lost 2 bases; unmatched junction nucleotides: 18. The CDR3 spans 18 residues. Germline V gives CDR1 MNHEY, CDR2 SVGAGI. The CDR3 DNA is TGTGCCACACTCGCCAGACTAGCGGGAGAAGATATTACCTACGAGCAGTACTTC. Its protein product is CATLARLAGEDITYEQYF.

This clonotype occurred many times. The genes are TRBV7-8 and TRBJ2-1; no firm D call. Per germline, CDR1 SGHVS and CDR2 FQNEAQ. The V gene lost 5 bases and the J gene lost 9 bases, with 17 bases spanning the gap. The CDR3 spans 14 residues. CDR3 coding DNA: TGTGCCAGCAGCCTCGGACGGCCTGGTGTTGAGCAGTTCTTC. Amino acid sequence: CASSLGRPGVEQFF. The complete variable domain, with remaining parts taken from reference TRBV7-8 and TRBJ2-1, reads GAGVSQSPRYKVAKRGQDVALRCDPISGHVSLFWYQQALGQGPEFLTYFQNEAQLDKSGLPSDRFFAERPEGSVSTLKIQRTQQEDSAVYLCASSLGRPGVEQFFGPGTRLTVL.

The chain couples TRBV4-1 to TRBJ2-3, with D perhaps matching TRBD2 (8 bases). The CDR3 is 19 residues long. Germline CDR1 MGHRA, CDR2 YSYEKL. V was cut by 0 bases and J by 2 bases, with 21 bases left in between. The CDR3 protein is CASSQDVQGEREPTDTQYF. Written as DNA, the CDR3 is TGCGCCAGCAGCCAAGATGTTCAGGGGGAGCGGGAGCCCACAGATACGCAGTATTTT.

This chain connects TRBV29-1 to TRBJ2-7; D tentatively fits TRBD1 or TRBD2 (6 bases each). V shed 3 bases and J shed 1 base, with 13 bases lying between them. The CDR3 runs to 14 residues. From germline, CDR1 is SQVTM and CDR2 ANQGSEA. CDR3 sequence: CSVDTGAGSYEQYF. The CDR3 DNA sequence: TGCAGCGTTGATACGGGGGCAGGTTCCTACGAGCAGTACTTC.

This clonotype was seen a single time. Given a much more abundant clone one base away, this may be a read error. This rearrangement joins TRBV29-1 to TRBJ2-1; the D gene is possibly TRBD1 (5 bases). Germline lookup yields CDR1 SQVTM and CDR2 ANQGSEA. This CDR3 has 10 amino acids. V was clipped by 8 bases and J by 10 bases, with 12 bases between them. The CDR3 DNA follows: TGCAGCACCCAGGGTGGCGAGCAGTTCTTC. Its translation is CSTQGGEQFF.

Many counts were recorded for this clonotype. The chain couples TRBV7-9 to TRBJ2-1; a weak D match, TRBD2 (7 bases). Trimming took 5 bases from V and 8 from J, leaving 22 bases between them. In germline, CDR1 is SEHNR, CDR2 FQNEAQ (reference sequence). This CDR3 is 16 amino acids long. Here the CDR3 reads CASSEGVGGPRDEQFF. As DNA, the CDR3 is TGTGCCAGCAGCGAGGGGGTGGGAGGGCCCAGGGATGAGCAGTTCTTC.

This clonotype was recorded at least ten times. The rearrangement joins TRBV12-3 or TRBV12-4 to TRBJ1-5, with TRBD1 matching 9 bases. V trimming: 6 bases; J trimming: 9 bases; junction bases outside the gene matches: 3. CDR3 length: 12 amino acids. As DNA, the CDR3 is TGTGCCAGCAGGACAGGGGGACGGCCCCAGCATTTT. It is translated as CASRTGGRPQHF.

DNA for the CDR3: TGTGCCAGCAGCTTAGTTGGGCGGGAGGACTATGAGCAGTTCTTC. Translating gives CASSLVGREDYEQFF. This rearrangement joins TRBV7-2 to TRBJ2-1, with TRBD2 matching over 8 bases. V shed 1 base and J 8 bases; nucleotides not matched to a gene: 7. The CDR3 is 15 residues long. The V gene's germline CDR1 is SGHTA and CDR2 FQGNSA.